This passage covers 9 T cell receptor beta chains from one sample sequenced in a study of regulatory T cells in long-lasting Graves disease. Researchers made TCR beta libraries by using iRepertoire HTBI primers and running Arm-PCR on CDR3 regions. TCRdb used MiXCR to reprocess the multiplex PCR reads, holding one entry per CDR3 protein. The sample has roughly 400,000 distinct CDR3 sequences, roughly 23% seen once. Stated time point: persistent/refractory GD, antithyroid drugs over 5 years with positive TRAb. Construction of the TCR library relied on RNA isolated from PBMCs. Specimen: peripheral blood mononuclear cells (PBMCs), collected when the disease was refractory, from a patient treated with antithyroid drugs. These receptors were collected from a female donor with Graves disease.

This chain links TRBV19 with TRBJ2-1, with D unclear. Trimming shortened V by 3 bases and J by 2 bases, and 8 bases separated the two germline ends. This CDR3 region has 14 residues. Germline assignment: CDR1 LNHDA and CDR2 SQIVND (reference sequence). The CDR3 DNA follows: TGTGCCAGTAGTATCCATGTGACCTACAATGAGCAGTTCTTC. Residues: CASSIHVTYNEQFF.

This clonotype came up many times. The genes are TRBV20-1 and TRBJ1-6; TRBD1 is a possible D gene (5 bases). V lost 7 bases and J lost 10, with 17 bases in between. In germline, CDR1 is DFQATT, CDR2 SNEGSKA (reference sequence). The CDR3 totals 13 residues. The CDR3 loop is CSVPGRVRSPLHF. CDR3 sequence (DNA): TGCAGTGTCCCAGGCAGGGTGCGATCACCCCTCCACTTT.

Note on this clonotype: A much larger clone sits a single nucleotide away, making a read error possible. The chain couples TRBV12-3 or TRBV12-4 to TRBJ1-2; D might be TRBD1 (5 bases). The CDR3 is made up of 14 amino acids. CDR3 protein: CASSTAGDDYGCTF. The DNA of the CDR3 is TGTGCCAGCAGCACAGCCGGGGACGACTATGGCTGCACCTTC.

This clonotype was seen many times. This rearrangement joins TRBV20-1 to TRBJ2-7; 9 bases align to TRBD2. With V trimmed by 0 bases and J by 4 bases, 7 bases remained unmatched. CDR3 size: 15 residues. The V gene's germline CDR1 is DFQATT and CDR2 SNEGSKA (reference sequence). CDR3 sequence: CSARDSGREGYEQYF. The CDR3 DNA reads TGCAGTGCTAGAGATTCGGGGCGGGAGGGTTACGAGCAGTACTTC.

In its sample, this clonotype was seen once. The chain joins TRBV20-1 to TRBJ2-7; possible D gene TRBD2, 5 bases. Germline V gives CDR1 DFQATT, CDR2 SNEGSKA (reference sequence). V lost 0 bases to trimming and J lost 8 bases, with 17 bases between them. There are 14 residues in the CDR3. CDR3 nucleotide sequence: TGCAGTGCTAGAGAGCCGCAGAGGGCTCTCAAGCAGTACTTC. Its protein product is CSAREPQRALKQYF.

This clonotype was seen ten or more times. The chain couples TRBV6-2 or TRBV6-3 to TRBJ2-7; 9 bases match TRBD2. The CDR3 is 14 residues long. V shed 2 bases, J shed 5 bases, and the junction held 4 bases outside the gene matches. Germline V gene data show CDR1 as MNHEY and CDR2 as SVGEGT. This CDR3 reads CASSYEVAGDEQYF. CDR3 sequence (DNA): TGTGCCAGCAGTTACGAGGTAGCGGGAGACGAGCAGTACTTC.

This clonotype was found once. This rearrangement joins TRBV6-1 to TRBJ1-2; D might be TRBD1 (6 bases). Per the germline V gene, CDR1 is MNHNS and CDR2 is SASEGT. V lost 8 bases, J lost 5 bases, and 21 bases lay in between. The CDR3 sequence is 15 residues long. CDR3 sequence reads: CASGPQGHNIYGYTF. The DNA for the CDR3 is TGTGCCAGCGGACCTCAGGGACACAATATATATGGCTACACCTTC.

At least ten counts were recorded for this clonotype. The chain employs TRBV20-1 and TRBJ2-5; D perhaps matches TRBD1 (5 bases). The V gene's germline CDR1 is DFQATT and CDR2 SNEGSKA (reference sequence). This CDR3 has 15 amino acids. V gave up 0 bases and J gave up 2 bases, with 13 bases separating them. The CDR3 spells CSARDAGFRQETQYF. Written as DNA, the CDR3 is TGCAGTGCTAGAGATGCAGGGTTTAGGCAAGAGACCCAGTACTTC.

The chain links TRBV24-1 to TRBJ2-4; TRBD2 is a possible D gene (5 bases). This CDR3 has 14 amino acids. CDR1 KGHDR and CDR2 SFDVKD come from the germline V gene. V was cut by 3 bases and J by 8 bases, with 13 bases left in between. CDR3 sequence: CATSDPQEADIQYF. For the CDR3, the DNA is TGTGCCACCAGTGATCCCCAGGAGGCGGACATTCAGTACTTC.